This record concerns one TCR beta chain sequence. This sample was taken from a study of CD8+ T cells in alopecia areata. Overall study context: Administration of oral tofacitinib to treated patients was at 5 to 10 mg twice daily.

The V gene's germline CDR1 is MDHEN and CDR2 SYDVKM. Trimming cost V 6 bases and J 2 bases, with 20 bases left between them. There are 16 residues in the CDR3. The treatment was: oral pan-JAK inhibitor, 5-10 mg twice daily. CD4+ and CD8+ T cells were sorted from PBMCs. Sequencing templates came from extracted RNA that was reverse transcribed into cDNA. Libraries were prepared by immunoSEQ multiplex PCR; TCRdb keeps only in-frame clonotypes and omits some of them. The sample yields about 220,000 clones, about 58% seen once. The TCR sequence derives from a human donor with alopecia areata. Material: CD4+ T cells sorted from blood, obtained at week 4, from a patient treated with tofacitinib. The chain has TRBV28 and TRBJ2-7; D call uncertain. The CDR3 spells CASSSGEPSLTYEQYF. The CDR3 DNA sequence: TGTGCCAGCAGCTCCGGCGAGCCAAGCCTAACCTACGAGCAGTACTTC.